A single sample is the source of the 19 T cell receptor beta chains below, sequenced in a study of T cells in Graves' hyperthyroidism and ophthalmopathy (dated 2019 in TCRdb). Library preparation used multiplex PCR. For sequencing, an Illumina HiSeq 2000 was employed. The TCR beta CDR3 regions were amplified from the RNA transcripts. For the first round of RT-PCR on the TCR CDR3, the HTBI primer set was used together with the Qiagen OneStep RT-PCR kit. Through fastp at Q25 and MiXCR, TCRdb rebuilt clones from the public reads, retaining in-frame beta chains. Every distinct CDR3 protein forms one entry, paired with its most common genes and DNA. Across this sample there are 350,000 to 400,000 distinct CDR3 sequences, with about 15% seen only once. The top ten hold about 30% of the sample. The sample was blood. These receptors were collected from a woman in her 30s with Graves' hyperthyroidism.

The sample holds many counts of this clonotype. The rearrangement joins TRBV7-2 to TRBJ2-7; D remains ambiguous. Germline-derived CDR1 and CDR2 are SGHTA and FQGNSA. The CDR3 length is 14 residues. Trimming removed 1 base at V and 1 base at J, with 8 bases between. The CDR3 reads CASSLVTVSYEQYF. CDR3 in DNA: TGTGCCAGCAGCTTAGTTACGGTGTCCTACGAGCAGTACTTC. The full variable domain, with the rest looked up from reference TRBV7-2 and TRBJ2-7, is GAGVSQSPSNKVTEKGKDVELRCDPISGHTALYWYRQSLGQGLEFLIYFQGNSAPDKSGLPSDRFSAERTGGSVSTLTIQRTQQEDSAVYLCASSLVTVSYEQYFGPGTRLTVT.

The rearrangement joins TRBV6-2 or TRBV6-3 to TRBJ2-7, with 11 bases matching TRBD1. CDR1 is MNHEY, CDR2 SVGEGT, per germline. Unmatched junction bases numbered 6, after V lost 7 bases and J lost 1 base. This CDR3 comprises 15 residues. The CDR3 region is CASTHRDRGSYEQYF. The DNA for the CDR3 is TGTGCCAGCACCCATCGGGACAGGGGGTCCTACGAGCAGTACTTC.

The rearrangement uses TRBV20-1 and TRBJ2-1; 16 bases agree with TRBD2. The CDR3 is 19 residues long. V trimming: 7 bases; J trimming: 7 bases; junction bases outside the gene matches: 19. Germline values: CDR1 DFQATT, CDR2 SNEGSKA (reference sequence). The CDR3 bases are TGCAGTGTTTCAGCCTCCGGGACTAGCGGGAGGGCGTGGAGAAATGAGCAGTTCTTC. Translating it yields CSVSASGTSGRAWRNEQFF.

The chain joins TRBV29-1 to TRBJ2-2; D possibly corresponds to TRBD2 (5 bases). CDR1 is SQVTM, CDR2 ANQGSEA, per germline. V gave up 1 base and J gave up 0 bases, with 9 bases separating them. CDR3 length: 15 residues. The CDR3 nucleotides read TGCAGCGTTGAAGTGCTAGCCTCGAACACCGGGGAGCTGTTTTTT. Residues: CSVEVLASNTGELFF.

The chain carries TRBV6-5 and TRBJ1-2; the D is unclear. Germline V lookup: CDR1 MNHEY, CDR2 SVGAGI. The germline V and J ends were trimmed by 0 bases and 9 bases, with 11 bases remaining between them. The CDR3 has 13 residues. The CDR3 is CASSYSTESSYTF. CDR3 coding DNA: TGTGCCAGCAGTTACTCGACCGAAAGCAGCTACACCTTC.

At least ten counts were recorded for this clonotype. This chain uses TRBV3-1 with TRBJ1-6; the D gene is possibly TRBD1 (5 bases). Trimming shortened V by 4 bases and J by 8 bases, and 12 bases separated the two germline ends. This CDR3 is built from 14 residues. Germline CDR1 reads LGHDT; CDR2 reads YNNKEL (reference sequence). The CDR3 coding sequence is TGTGCCAGCAGCCCCACGGGGGATTATTCACCCCTCCACTTT. It yields the protein CASSPTGDYSPLHF.

This clonotype was counted between two and nine times. The rearrangement uses TRBV4-2 and TRBJ2-7, with TRBD2 matching over 11 bases. V trimming: 3 bases; J trimming: 2 bases; junction bases outside the gene matches: 15. Germline values: CDR1 LGHNA, CDR2 YNFKEQ. CDR3 size: 19 residues. The CDR3 DNA follows: TGTGCCAGCAGCCACTCTAGCGGGGGGACAAACCGTGTTGCCTACGAGCAGTACTTC. It codes for CASSHSSGGTNRVAYEQYF.

This clonotype was counted only a few times. V usage is TRBV4-1 and J usage is TRBJ2-7; D call uncertain. V was cut by 6 bases and J by 0 bases, with 12 bases left in between. This CDR3 has 14 amino acids. Germline CDR1 and CDR2: MGHRA and YSYEKL. The DNA of the CDR3 is TGCGCCAGCAGGGATCAAGAGAGCTCCTACGAGCAGTACTTC. Amino acids: CASRDQESSYEQYF.

This clonotype was recorded a few times. This chain uses TRBV29-1 with TRBJ2-7, with TRBD1 matching over 7 bases. The germline V gene has CDR1 SQVTM and CDR2 ANQGSEA. The trim removed 3 bases at V and 7 bases at J, leaving 6 bases unmatched. The CDR3 consists of 12 residues. The CDR3: CSVETGSGEQYF. The CDR3 DNA follows: TGCAGCGTTGAGACAGGGTCGGGGGAGCAGTACTTC.

This clonotype was counted at least ten times. The gene calls are TRBV3-1 and TRBJ2-1; maybe TRBD2 (7 bases). The CDR3 has 15 amino acids. The V and J ends lost 2 bases and 10 bases respectively, with 18 bases between them. The germline V gene encodes CDR1 LGHDT and CDR2 YNNKEL (reference sequence). The CDR3 sequence: CASSQRGGRSGEQFF. The CDR3 DNA reads as TGTGCCAGCAGCCAAAGGGGGGGGAGGAGCGGAGAGCAGTTCTTC.

The chain joins TRBV20-1 to TRBJ2-1; TRBD2 aligns across 12 bases. V lost 3 bases and J lost 9; bases outside the gene matches: 9. Germline V gene data show CDR1 as DFQATT and CDR2 as SNEGSKA (reference sequence). CDR3 length: 15 amino acids. CDR3 coding DNA: TGCAGTGCTAGCGTATCTAGCGGGAGGGGTGGTGAGCAGTTCTTC. It specifies CSASVSSGRGGEQFF.

The chain combines TRBV5-1 with TRBJ2-7; D ambiguous. CDR1 is SGHRS and CDR2 is YFSETQ in the germline V gene. The CDR3 consists of 14 residues. V was pared by 3 bases and J by 7 bases, with 17 bases between. In nucleotides, the CDR3 is TGCGCCAGCAGCTCGATGGCTAGTACGAGTGAGCAGTACTTC. Translating it yields CASSSMASTSEQYF.

This clonotype was observed at least ten times. The chain has TRBV7-9 and TRBJ2-5; D not resolved. The CDR3 loop spans 14 amino acids. Germline V gene sequence: CDR1 SEHNR, CDR2 FQNEAQ (reference sequence). V was pared by 0 bases and J by 5 bases, with 10 bases between. The CDR3 nucleotides read TGTGCCAGCAGCTTAGCTGCTCAAGTGGAGACCCAGTACTTC. Protein product: CASSLAAQVETQYF.

This clonotype was observed a handful of times. The rearrangement joins TRBV20-1 to TRBJ2-5; weak D call: TRBD2 (5 bases). Trimming removed 5 bases from V and 4 bases from J, with 14 bases in between. The CDR3 spans 13 residues. In germline, CDR1 is DFQATT, CDR2 SNEGSKA (reference sequence). The CDR3 loop is CSALFGGPETQYF. CDR3 sequence (DNA): TGCAGTGCTTTGTTTGGCGGGCCAGAGACCCAGTACTTC.

This clonotype was seen a few times. The V gene is TRBV3-1, the J gene TRBJ2-1, with D perhaps matching TRBD2 (5 bases). Germline-derived CDR1 and CDR2 are LGHDT and YNNKEL (reference sequence). This CDR3 contains 16 residues. Trimming removed 1 base from V and 6 bases from J, with 16 bases in between. CDR3 bases: TGTGCCAGCAGCCAAGTAGGACGGGCTGCGGGCAATGAGCAGTTCTTC. It specifies CASSQVGRAAGNEQFF.

This clonotype was seen repeatedly, ten times or more. V gene TRBV20-1 combines with J gene TRBJ1-1; possibly TRBD1 for D (5 bases). This CDR3 region has 11 residues. V lost 5 bases and J lost 6, with 10 bases in between. Looked up from germline, CDR1 is DFQATT and CDR2 is SNEGSKA (reference sequence). The CDR3 region is CSAFRDSEAFF. In nucleotides, the CDR3 is TGCAGTGCTTTCCGGGACTCTGAAGCTTTCTTT.

This clonotype has a handful of counts. The chain is built from TRBV4-1 and TRBJ2-7; 7 bases align to TRBD1. This CDR3 region has 14 residues. Germline trimming cut 3 bases from V and 3 bases from J; bases unmatched to any gene: 5. Germline V gene sequence: CDR1 MGHRA, CDR2 YSYEKL. The CDR3 region has the DNA TGCGCCAGCAGCCACGCTCGGACAGGCTACGAGCAGTACTTC. Protein: CASSHARTGYEQYF.

The table lists this clonotype with many counts. The rearrangement links TRBV20-1 to TRBJ2-4, with 7 bases lining up with TRBD1. Germline CDR1 reads DFQATT; CDR2 reads SNEGSKA (reference sequence). Losses at the gene ends were 2 bases for V and 1 base for J; bases not matched to a gene: 11. The CDR3 is made up of 17 amino acids. The CDR3 DNA sequence: TGCAGTGCTAGATTACGACAGGGCCTTTTGGCCAAAAACATTCAGTACTTC. Translated: CSARLRQGLLAKNIQYF.

Remarks on this clonotype: One base away lies a much larger clone, so this may be a sequencing read error. This rearrangement joins TRBV6-1 to TRBJ2-3; 10 nucleotides agree with TRBD2. Germline CDR1 reads MNHNS; CDR2 reads SASEGT. Trimming took 4 bases from V and 8 from J; bases not matched to a gene: 12. The CDR3 is 16 amino acids. The CDR3 protein is CASSGRAGGQPGTQYF. In DNA form, the CDR3 reads TGTGCCAGCAGTGGACGAGCGGGAGGGCAACCAGGTACGCAGTATTTT.